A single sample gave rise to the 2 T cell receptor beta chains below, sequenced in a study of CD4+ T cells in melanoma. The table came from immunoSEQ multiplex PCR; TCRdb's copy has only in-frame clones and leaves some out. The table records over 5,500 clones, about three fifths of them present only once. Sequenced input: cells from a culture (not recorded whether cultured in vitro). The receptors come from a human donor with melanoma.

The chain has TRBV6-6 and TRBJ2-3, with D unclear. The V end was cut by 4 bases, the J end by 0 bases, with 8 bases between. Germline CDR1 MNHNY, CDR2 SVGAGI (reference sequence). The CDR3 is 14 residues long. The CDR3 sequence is CASSSMLSTDTQYF. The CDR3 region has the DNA TGTGCCAGCAGTTCAATGTTAAGCACAGATACGCAGTATTTT.

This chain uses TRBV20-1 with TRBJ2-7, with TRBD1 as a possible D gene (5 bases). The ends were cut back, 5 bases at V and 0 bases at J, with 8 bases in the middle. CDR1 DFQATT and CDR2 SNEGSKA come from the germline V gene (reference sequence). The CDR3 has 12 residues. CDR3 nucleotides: TGCAGTGCTGGTGACAGCTCCTACGAGCAGTACTTC. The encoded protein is CSAGDSSYEQYF.